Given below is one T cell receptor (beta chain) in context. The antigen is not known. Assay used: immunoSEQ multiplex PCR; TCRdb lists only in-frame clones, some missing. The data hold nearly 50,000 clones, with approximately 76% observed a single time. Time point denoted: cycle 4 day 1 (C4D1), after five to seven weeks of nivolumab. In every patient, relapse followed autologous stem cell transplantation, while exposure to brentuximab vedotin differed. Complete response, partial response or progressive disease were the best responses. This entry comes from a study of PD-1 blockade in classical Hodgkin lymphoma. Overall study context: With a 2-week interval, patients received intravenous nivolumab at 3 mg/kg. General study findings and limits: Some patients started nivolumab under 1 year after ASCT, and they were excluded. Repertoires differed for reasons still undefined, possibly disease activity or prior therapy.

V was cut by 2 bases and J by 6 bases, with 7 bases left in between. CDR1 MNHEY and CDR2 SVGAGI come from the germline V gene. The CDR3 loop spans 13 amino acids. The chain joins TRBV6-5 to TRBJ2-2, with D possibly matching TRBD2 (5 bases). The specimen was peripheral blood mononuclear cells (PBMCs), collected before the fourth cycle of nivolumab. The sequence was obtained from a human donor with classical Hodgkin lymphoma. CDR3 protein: CASSYEGPGELFF. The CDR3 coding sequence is TGTGCCAGCAGTTACGAGGGTCCCGGGGAGCTGTTTTTT.